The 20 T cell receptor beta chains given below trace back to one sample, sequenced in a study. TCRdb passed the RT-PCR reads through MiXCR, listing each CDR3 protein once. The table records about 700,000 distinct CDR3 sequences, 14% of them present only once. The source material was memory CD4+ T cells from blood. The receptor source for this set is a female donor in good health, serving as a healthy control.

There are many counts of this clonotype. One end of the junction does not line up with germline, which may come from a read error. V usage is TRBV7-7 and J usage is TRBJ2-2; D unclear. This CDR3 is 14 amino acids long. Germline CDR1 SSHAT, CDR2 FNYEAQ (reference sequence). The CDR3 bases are TGTGCTAGCAGCCCCCGGGTTGGTTCCGGGGAGCTGTTTTTT. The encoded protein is CASSPRVGSGELFF.

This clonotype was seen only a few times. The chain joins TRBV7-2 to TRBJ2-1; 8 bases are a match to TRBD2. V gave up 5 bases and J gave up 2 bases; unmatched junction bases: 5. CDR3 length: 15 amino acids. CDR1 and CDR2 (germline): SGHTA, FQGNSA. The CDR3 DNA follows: TGTGCCAGCAGCCCGGGGGGGGCTACCTACAATGAGCAGTTCTTC. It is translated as CASSPGGATYNEQFF.

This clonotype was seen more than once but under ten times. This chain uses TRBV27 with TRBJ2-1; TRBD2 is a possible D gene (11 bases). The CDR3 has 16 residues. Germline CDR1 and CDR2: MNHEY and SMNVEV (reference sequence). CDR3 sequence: CARDRGVGLAGNEQFF. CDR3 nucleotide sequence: TGTGCGCGGGACAGGGGTGTAGGACTAGCGGGCAATGAGCAGTTCTTC.

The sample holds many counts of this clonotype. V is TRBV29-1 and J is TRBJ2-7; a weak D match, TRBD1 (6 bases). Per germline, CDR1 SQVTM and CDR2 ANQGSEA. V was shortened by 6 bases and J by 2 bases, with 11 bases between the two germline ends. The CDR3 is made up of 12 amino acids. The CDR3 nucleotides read TGCAGCGTGGGGCAGGGGACCTACGAGCAGTACTTC. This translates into CSVGQGTYEQYF.

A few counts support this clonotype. The CDR3 sequence is CATSRGDSTGIRELFF. The CDR3, as DNA: TGTGCCACCAGCAGGGGGGACAGTACTGGGATACGGGAGCTGTTTTTT. The J gene is TRBJ2-2, the V gene TRBV15; 7 positions match TRBD1. Germline V gene lookup returns CDR1 LNHNV and CDR2 YYDKDF (reference sequence). The CDR3 runs 16 residues. The V and J ends lost 3 bases and 9 bases, in that order; junction bases with no gene match: 13.

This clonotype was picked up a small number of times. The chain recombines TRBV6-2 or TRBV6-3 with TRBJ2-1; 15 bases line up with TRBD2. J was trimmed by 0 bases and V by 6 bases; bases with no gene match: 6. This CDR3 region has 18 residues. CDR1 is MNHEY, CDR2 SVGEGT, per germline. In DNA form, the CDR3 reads TGTGCCAGCAGCCCCGGGACTAGCGGGAGGAGCTCCTACAATGAGCAGTTCTTC. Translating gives CASSPGTSGRSSYNEQFF.

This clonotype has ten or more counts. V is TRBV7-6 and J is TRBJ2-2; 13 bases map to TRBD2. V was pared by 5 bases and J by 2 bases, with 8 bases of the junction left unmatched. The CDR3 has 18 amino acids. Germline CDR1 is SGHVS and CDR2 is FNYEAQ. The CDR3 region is CASSPGLAGTSNTGELFF. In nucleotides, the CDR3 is TGTGCCAGCAGCCCGGGACTAGCGGGGACCAGTAACACCGGGGAGCTGTTTTTT.

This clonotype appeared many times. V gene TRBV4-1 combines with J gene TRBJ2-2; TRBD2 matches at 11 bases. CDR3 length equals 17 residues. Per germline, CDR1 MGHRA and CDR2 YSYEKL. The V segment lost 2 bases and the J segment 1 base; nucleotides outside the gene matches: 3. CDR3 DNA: TGCGCCAGCAGCCAACTTCTAGCGGGAGGGAACACCGGGGAGCTGTTTTTT. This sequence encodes CASSQLLAGGNTGELFF.

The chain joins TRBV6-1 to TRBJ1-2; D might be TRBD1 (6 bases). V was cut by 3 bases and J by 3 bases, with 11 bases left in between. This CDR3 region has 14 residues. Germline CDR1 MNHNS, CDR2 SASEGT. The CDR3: CASSEGGGHYGYTF. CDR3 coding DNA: TGTGCCAGCAGTGAGGGTGGGGGGCACTATGGCTACACCTTC.

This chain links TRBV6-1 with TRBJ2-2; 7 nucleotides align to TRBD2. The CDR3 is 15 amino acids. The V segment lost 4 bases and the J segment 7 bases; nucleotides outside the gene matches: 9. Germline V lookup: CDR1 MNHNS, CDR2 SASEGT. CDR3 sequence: CASSVWGRAVGELFF. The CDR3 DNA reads TGTGCCAGCAGTGTTTGGGGGAGGGCTGTCGGGGAGCTGTTTTTT.

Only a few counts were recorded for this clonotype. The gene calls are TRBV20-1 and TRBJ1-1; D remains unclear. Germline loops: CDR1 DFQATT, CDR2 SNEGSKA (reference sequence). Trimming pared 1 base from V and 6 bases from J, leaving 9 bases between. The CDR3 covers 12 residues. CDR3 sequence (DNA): TGCAGTGCTAGAGGATCAGACGCTGAAGCTTTCTTT. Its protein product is CSARGSDAEAFF.

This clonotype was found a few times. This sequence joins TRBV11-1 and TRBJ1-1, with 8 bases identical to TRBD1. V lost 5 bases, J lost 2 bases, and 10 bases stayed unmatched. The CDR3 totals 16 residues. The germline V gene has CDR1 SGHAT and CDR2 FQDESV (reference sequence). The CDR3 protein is CASSPASGQGNTEAFF. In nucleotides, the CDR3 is TGTGCCAGCAGCCCCGCCTCCGGACAGGGTAACACTGAAGCTTTCTTT.

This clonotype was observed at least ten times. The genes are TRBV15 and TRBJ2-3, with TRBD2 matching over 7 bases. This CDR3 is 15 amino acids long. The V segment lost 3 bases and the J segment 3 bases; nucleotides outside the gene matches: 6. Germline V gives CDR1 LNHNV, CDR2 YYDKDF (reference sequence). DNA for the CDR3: TGTGCCACCAGCAGGGGAGCGGGACGAACAGATACGCAGTATTTT. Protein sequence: CATSRGAGRTDTQYF.

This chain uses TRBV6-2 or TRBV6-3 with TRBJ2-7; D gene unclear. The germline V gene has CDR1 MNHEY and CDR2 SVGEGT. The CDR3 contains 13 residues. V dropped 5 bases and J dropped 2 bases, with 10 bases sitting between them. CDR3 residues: CASSQSHTYEQYF. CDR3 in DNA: TGTGCCAGCAGTCAGAGCCATACCTACGAGCAGTACTTC.

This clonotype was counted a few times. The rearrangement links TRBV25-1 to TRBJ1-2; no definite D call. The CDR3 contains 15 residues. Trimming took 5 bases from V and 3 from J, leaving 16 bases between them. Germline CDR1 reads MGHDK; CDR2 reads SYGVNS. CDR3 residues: CASSKSLPTHYGYTF. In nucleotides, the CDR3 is TGTGCCAGCAGTAAGAGTCTCCCTACGCACTATGGCTACACCTTC.

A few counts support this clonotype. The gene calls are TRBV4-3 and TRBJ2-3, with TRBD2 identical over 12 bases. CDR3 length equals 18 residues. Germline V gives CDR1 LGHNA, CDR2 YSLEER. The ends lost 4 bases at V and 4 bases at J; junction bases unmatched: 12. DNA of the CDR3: TGCGCCAGCAGCCCCCTAATGTTTGGACTAGCGGGATCAGATACGCAGTATTTT. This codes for CASSPLMFGLAGSDTQYF.

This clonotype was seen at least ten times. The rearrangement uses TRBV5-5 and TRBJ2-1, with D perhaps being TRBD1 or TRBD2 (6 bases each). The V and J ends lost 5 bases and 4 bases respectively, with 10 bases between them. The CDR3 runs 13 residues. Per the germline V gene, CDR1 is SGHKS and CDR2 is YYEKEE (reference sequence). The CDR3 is CASRRGEYNEQFF. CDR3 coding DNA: TGTGCCAGCAGAAGGGGGGAGTACAATGAGCAGTTCTTC.

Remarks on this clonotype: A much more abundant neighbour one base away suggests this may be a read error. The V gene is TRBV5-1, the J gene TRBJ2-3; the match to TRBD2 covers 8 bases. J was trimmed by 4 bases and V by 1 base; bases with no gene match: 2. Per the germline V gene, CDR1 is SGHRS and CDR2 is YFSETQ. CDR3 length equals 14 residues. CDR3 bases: TGCGCCAGCAGCTTGCAAGCGGGAGCAGATACGCAGTATTTT. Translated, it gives CASSLQAGADTQYF.

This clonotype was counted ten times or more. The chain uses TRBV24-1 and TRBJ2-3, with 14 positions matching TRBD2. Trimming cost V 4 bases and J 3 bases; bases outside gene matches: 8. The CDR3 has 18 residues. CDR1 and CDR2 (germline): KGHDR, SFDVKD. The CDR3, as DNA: TGTGCCACCAGTGACCCGGGACTAGCGGGGGAAAGAACAGATACGCAGTATTTT. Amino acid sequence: CATSDPGLAGERTDTQYF.

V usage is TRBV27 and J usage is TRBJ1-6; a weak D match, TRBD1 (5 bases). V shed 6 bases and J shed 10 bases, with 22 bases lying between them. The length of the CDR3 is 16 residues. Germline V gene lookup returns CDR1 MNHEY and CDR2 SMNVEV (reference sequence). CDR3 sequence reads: CASRPPGQPGGSPLHF. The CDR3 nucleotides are TGTGCCAGCAGGCCTCCGGGGCAACCGGGAGGATCACCCCTCCACTTT.